The subject of this entry is one T cell receptor beta chain. The entry originates in a study of blood T cell repertoires in COVID-19. Across the study: In each case, the material was cDNA or gDNA derived from T cells, B-cell-depleted T cells, or PBMCs.

CDR3 length: 18 residues. After removal of 0 bases from V and 1 base from J, the junction contained 11 bases not matched to a gene. Germline CDR1 and CDR2: SGHTA and FQGNSA. Clones were read by immunoSEQ multiplex PCR, and TCRdb kept only the in-frame ones, dropping some. The sample has more than 55,000 clones; around 87% are singletons. This TCR was sampled from a woman in her sixties or seventies with COVID-19, enrolled during active disease. The rearrangement joins TRBV7-2 to TRBJ2-7; 8 bases are a match to TRBD2. Sequencing was performed on peripheral blood. The CDR3 sequence is CASSLASSGPHLSYEQYF. In nucleotides, the CDR3 is TGTGCCAGCAGCTTAGCTTCTAGCGGGCCCCACCTTTCCTACGAGCAGTACTTC.